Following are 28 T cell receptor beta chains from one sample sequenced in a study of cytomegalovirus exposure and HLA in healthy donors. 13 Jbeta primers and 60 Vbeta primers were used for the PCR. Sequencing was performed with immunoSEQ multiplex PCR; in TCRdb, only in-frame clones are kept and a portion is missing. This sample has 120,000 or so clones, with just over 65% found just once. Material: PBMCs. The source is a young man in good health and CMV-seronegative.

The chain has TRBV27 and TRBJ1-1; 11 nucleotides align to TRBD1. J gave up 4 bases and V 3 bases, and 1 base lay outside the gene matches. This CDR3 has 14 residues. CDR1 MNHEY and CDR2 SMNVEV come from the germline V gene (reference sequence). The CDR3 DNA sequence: TGTGCCAGCAGTTTTGGGACAGGGGGCACTGAAGCTTTCTTT. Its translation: CASSFGTGGTEAFF.

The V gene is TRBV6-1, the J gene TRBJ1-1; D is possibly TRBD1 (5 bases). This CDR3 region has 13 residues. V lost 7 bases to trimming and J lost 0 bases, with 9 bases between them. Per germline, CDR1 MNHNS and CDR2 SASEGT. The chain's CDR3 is CASTAGLNTEAFF. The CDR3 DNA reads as TGTGCCAGCACCGCAGGGTTGAACACTGAAGCTTTCTTT.

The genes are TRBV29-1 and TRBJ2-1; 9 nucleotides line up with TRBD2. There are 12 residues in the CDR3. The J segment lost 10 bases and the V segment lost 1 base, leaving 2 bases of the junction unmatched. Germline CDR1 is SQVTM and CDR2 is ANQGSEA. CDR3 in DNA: TGCAGCGTTGAAGGTAGCGGGGGCGAGCAGTTCTTC. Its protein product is CSVEGSGGEQFF.

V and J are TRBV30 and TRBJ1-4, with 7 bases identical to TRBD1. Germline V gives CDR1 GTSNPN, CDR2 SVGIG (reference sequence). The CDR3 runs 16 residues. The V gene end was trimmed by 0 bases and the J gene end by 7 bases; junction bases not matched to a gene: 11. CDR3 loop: CAWSVGQDRRGEKLFF. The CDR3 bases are TGTGCCTGGAGTGTAGGACAGGACAGGCGGGGTGAAAAACTGTTTTTT.

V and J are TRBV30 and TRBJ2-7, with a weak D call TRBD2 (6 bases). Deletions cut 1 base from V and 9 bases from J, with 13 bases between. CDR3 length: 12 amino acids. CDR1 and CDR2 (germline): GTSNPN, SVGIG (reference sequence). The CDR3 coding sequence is TGTGCCTGGAGTGCACTCGGGCGGGGGCAGTACTTC. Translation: CAWSALGRGQYF.

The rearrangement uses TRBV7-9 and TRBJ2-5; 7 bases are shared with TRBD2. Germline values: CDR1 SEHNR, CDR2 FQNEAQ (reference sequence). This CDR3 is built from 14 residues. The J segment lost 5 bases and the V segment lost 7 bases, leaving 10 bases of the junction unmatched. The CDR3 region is CASKPPGRGETQYF. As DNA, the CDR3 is TGTGCCAGCAAGCCCCCCGGGCGGGGGGAGACCCAGTACTTC.

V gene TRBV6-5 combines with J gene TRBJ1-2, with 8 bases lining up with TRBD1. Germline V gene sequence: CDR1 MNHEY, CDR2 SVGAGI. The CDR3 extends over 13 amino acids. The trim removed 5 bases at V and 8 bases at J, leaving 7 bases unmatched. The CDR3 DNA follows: TGTGCCAGCAGTAACATCAGACAGGGGGGCTACACCTTC. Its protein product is CASSNIRQGGYTF.

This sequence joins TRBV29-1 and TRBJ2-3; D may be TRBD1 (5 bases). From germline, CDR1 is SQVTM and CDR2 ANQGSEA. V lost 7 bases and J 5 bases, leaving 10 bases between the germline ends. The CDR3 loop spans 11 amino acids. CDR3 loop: CSASQGDTQYF. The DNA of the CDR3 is TGCAGCGCGTCGCAGGGAGATACGCAGTATTTT.

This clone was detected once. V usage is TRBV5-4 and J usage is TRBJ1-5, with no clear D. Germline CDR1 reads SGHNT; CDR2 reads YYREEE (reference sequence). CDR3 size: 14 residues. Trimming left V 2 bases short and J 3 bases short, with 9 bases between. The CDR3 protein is CASSLGGLNQPQHF. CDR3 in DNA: TGTGCCAGCAGCTTAGGCGGACTCAATCAGCCCCAGCATTTT.

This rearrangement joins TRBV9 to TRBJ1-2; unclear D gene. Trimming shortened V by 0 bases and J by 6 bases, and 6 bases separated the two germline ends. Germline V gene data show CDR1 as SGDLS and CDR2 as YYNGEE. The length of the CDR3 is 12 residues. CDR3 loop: CASSVERDGYTF. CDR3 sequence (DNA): TGTGCCAGCAGCGTAGAACGGGATGGCTACACCTTC.

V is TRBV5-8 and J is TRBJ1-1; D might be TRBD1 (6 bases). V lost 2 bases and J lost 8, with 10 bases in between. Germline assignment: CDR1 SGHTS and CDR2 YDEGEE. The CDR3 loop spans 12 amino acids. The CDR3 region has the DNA TGTGCCAGCAGCTTTCAGGGACACGAAGCTTTCTTT. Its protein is CASSFQGHEAFF.

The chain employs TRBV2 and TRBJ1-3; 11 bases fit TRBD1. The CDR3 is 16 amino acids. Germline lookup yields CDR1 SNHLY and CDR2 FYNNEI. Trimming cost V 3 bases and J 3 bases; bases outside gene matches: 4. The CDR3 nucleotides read TGTGCCAGCAGTGAGCGGACAGGGGGCGGTGGAAACACCATATATTTT. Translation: CASSERTGGGGNTIYF.

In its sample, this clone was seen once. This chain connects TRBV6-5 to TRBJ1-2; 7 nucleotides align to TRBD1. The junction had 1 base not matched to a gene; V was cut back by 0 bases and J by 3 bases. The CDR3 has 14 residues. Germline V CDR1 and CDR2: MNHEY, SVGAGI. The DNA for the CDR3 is TGTGCCAGCAGTTACTCAGGGGGCGACTATGGCTACACCTTC. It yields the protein CASSYSGGDYGYTF.

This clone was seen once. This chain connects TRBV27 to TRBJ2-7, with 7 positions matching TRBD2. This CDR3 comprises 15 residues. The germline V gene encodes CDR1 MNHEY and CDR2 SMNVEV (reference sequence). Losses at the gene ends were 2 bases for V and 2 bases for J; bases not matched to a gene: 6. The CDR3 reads CASSLGWEGPYEQYF. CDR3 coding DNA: TGTGCCAGCAGTTTAGGATGGGAGGGACCCTACGAGCAGTACTTC.

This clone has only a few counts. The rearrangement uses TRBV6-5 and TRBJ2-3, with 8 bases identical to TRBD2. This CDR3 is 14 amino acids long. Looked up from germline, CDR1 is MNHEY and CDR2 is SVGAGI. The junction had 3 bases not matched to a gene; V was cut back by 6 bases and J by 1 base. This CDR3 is CASRETSGTDTQYF. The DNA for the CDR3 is TGTGCCAGCAGAGAGACTAGCGGCACAGATACGCAGTATTTT.

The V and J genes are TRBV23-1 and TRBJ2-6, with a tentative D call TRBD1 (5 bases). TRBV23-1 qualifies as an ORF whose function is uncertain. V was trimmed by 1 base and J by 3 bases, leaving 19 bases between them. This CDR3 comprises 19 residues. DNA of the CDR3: TGCGCCAGCAGTCAATTGAATCCAGGCAGGGATTATGGGGCCAACGTCCTGACTTTC. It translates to CASSQLNPGRDYGANVLTF.

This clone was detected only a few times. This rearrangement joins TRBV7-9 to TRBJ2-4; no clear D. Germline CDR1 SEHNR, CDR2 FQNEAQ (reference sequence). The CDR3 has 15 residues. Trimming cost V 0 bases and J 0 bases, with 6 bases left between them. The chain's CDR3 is CASSLAQIAKNIQYF. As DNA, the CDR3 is TGTGCCAGCAGCTTAGCTCAGATAGCCAAAAACATTCAGTACTTC.

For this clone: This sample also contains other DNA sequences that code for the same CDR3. For the CDR3, the DNA is TGTGCCAGCAGTTACTCGGGACAGGGCAATCAGCCCCAGCATTTT. It codes for CASSYSGQGNQPQHF. The rearrangement links TRBV6-5 to TRBJ1-5, with 8 bases lining up with TRBD1. CDR3 length equals 15 residues. From germline, CDR1 is MNHEY and CDR2 SVGAGI. The ends lost 0 bases at V and 2 bases at J; junction bases unmatched: 0.

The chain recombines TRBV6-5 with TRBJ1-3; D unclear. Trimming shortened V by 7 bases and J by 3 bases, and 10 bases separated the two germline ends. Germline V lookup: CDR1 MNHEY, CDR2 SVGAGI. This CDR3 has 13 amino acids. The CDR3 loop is CASTPSGGNTIYF. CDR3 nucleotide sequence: TGTGCCAGCACCCCGTCGGGTGGAAACACCATATATTTT.

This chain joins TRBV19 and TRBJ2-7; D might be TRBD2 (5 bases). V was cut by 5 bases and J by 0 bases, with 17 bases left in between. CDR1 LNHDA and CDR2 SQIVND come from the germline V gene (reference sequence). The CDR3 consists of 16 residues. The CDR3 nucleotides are TGTGCCAGTAGTCCCTTTGTCGGGATTAGCTCCTACGAGCAGTACTTC. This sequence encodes CASSPFVGISSYEQYF.

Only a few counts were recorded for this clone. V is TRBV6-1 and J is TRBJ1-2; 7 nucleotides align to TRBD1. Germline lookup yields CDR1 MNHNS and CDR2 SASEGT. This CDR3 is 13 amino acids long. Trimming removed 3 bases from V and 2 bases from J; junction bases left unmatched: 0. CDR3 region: CASSETGNYGYTF. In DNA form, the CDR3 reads TGTGCCAGCAGTGAGACAGGGAACTATGGCTACACCTTC.

The chain's CDR3 is CASITGNEQFF. CDR3 nucleotide sequence: TGTGCCAGTATTACGGGGAATGAGCAGTTCTTC. This sequence joins TRBV19 and TRBJ2-1, with D perhaps matching TRBD2 (5 bases). Trimming took off 7 bases at V and 7 bases at J, with 8 bases between the two ends. This CDR3 spans 11 amino acids. Germline V CDR1 and CDR2: LNHDA, SQIVND (reference sequence).

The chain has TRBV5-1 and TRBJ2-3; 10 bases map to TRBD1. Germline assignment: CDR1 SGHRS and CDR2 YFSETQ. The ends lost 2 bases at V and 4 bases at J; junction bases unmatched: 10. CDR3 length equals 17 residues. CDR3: CASSLEGQGSLADTQYF. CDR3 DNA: TGCGCCAGCAGCTTAGAGGGACAGGGGAGTTTGGCAGATACGCAGTATTTT. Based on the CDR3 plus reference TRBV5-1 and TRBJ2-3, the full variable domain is KAGVTQTPRYLIKTRGQQVTLSCSPISGHRSVSWYQQTPGQGLQFLFEYFSETQRNKGNFPGRFSGRQFSNSRSEMNVSTLELGDSALYLCASSLEGQGSLADTQYFGPGTRLTVL.

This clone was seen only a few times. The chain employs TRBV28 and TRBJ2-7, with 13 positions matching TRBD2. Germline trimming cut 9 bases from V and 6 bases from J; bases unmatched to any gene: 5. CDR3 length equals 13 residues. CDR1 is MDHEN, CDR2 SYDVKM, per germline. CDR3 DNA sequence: TGTGCCAGTACGGGACTAGCGGGATCCGAGCAGTACTTC. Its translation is CASTGLAGSEQYF.

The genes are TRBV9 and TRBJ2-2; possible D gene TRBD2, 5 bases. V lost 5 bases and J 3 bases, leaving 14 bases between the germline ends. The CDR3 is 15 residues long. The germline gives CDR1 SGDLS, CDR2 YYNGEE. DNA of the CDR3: TGTGCCAGCAGGCTTGGAAAGAGGGACACCGGGGAGCTGTTTTTT. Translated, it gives CASRLGKRDTGELFF.

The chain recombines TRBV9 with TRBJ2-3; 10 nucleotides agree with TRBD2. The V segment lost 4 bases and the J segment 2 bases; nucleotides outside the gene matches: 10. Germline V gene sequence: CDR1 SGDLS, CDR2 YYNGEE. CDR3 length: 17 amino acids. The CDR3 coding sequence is TGTGCCAGCAGCATCCGGACTAGCGGTTCTTTCACAGATACGCAGTATTTT. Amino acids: CASSIRTSGSFTDTQYF.

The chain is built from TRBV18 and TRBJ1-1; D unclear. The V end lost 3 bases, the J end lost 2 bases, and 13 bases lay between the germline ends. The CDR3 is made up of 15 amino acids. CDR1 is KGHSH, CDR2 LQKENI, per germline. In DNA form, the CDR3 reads TGTGCCAGCTCACCCCCAGTCCCGATTAACACTGAAGCTTTCTTT. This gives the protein CASSPPVPINTEAFF.

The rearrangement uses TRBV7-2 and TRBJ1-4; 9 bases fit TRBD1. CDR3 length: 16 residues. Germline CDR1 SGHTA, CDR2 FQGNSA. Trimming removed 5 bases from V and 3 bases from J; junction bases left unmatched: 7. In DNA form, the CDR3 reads TGTGCCAGCAGCAAACAGGGGGCGCCGGCTAATGAAAAACTGTTTTTT. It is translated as CASSKQGAPANEKLFF.